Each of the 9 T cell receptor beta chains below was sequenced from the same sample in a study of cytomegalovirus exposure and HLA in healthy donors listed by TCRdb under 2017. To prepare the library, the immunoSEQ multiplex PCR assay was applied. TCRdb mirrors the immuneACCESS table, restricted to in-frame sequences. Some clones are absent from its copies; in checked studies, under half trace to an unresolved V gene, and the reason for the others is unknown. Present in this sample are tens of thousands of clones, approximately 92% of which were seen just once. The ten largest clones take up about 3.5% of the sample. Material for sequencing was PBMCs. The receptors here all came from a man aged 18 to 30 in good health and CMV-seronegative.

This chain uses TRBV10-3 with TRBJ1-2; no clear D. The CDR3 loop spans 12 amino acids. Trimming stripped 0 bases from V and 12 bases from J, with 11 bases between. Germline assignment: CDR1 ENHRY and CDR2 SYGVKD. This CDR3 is CAISESTGINTF. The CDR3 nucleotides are TGTGCCATCAGTGAGTCGACGGGGATTAACACCTTC.

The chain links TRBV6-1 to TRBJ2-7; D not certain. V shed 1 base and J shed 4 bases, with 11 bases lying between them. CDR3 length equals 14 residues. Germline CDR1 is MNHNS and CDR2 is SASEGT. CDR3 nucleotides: TGTGCCAGCAGTGAAGGACACTCTAATTACGAGCAGTACTTC. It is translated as CASSEGHSNYEQYF.

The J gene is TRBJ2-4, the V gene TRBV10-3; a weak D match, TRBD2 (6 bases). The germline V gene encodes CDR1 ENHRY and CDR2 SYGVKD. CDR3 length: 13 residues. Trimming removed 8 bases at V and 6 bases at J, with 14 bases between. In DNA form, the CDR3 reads TGTGCCATCGGCCCGGGAGATACAAACATTCAGTACTTC. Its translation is CAIGPGDTNIQYF.

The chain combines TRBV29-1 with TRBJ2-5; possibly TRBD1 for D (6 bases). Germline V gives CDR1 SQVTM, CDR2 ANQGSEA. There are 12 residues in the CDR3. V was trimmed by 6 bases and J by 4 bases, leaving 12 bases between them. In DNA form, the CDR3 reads TGCAGCGTCGGTTCCAGGGGAGAGACCCAGTACTTC. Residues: CSVGSRGETQYF.

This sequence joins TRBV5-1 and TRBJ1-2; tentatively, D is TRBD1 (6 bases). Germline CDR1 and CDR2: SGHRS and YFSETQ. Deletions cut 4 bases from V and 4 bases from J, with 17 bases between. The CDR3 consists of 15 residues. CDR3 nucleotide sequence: TGCGCCAGCAGCCCCGACAGGAACCCACGCTATGGCTACACCTTC. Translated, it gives CASSPDRNPRYGYTF.

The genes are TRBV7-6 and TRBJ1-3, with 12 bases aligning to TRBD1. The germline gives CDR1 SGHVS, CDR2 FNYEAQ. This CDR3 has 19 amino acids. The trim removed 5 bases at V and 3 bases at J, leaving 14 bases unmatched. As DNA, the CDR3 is TGTGCCAGCAGCCCGATCCTAGGGGGACAGGGGGCCATTGGAAACACCATATATTTT. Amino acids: CASSPILGGQGAIGNTIYF.

In DNA, the CDR3 is TGTGCCAGCAGTCCCCAAATCGGACAGCCCTATGGCTACACCTTC. Amino acids: CASSPQIGQPYGYTF. The chain recombines TRBV27 with TRBJ1-2; TRBD1 is a possible D gene (6 bases). The germline V and J ends were trimmed by 5 bases and 4 bases, with 17 bases remaining between them. Germline CDR1 is MNHEY and CDR2 is SMNVEV (reference sequence). The CDR3 sequence is 15 residues long.

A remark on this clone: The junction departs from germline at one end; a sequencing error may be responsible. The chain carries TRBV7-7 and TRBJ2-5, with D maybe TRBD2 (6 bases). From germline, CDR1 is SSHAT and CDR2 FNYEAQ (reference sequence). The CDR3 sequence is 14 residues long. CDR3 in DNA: TGTGCTAGCAGCTTAGCGGCCCCCCAAGAGACCCAGTACTTC. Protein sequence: CASSLAAPQETQYF.

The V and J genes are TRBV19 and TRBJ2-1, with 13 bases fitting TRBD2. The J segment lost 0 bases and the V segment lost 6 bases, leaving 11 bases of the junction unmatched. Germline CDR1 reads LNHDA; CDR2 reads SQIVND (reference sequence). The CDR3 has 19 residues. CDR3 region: CASRGTGTSGISSYNEQFF. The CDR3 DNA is TGTGCCAGTAGGGGAACTGGGACTAGCGGGATTAGCTCCTACAATGAGCAGTTCTTC.